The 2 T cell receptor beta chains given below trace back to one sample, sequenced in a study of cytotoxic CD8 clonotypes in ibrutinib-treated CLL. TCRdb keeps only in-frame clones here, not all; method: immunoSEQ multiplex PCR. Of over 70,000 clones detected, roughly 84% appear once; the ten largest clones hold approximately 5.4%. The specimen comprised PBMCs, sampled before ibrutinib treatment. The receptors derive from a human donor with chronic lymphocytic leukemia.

For the CDR3, the DNA is TGTGCCAGTAGTATAAGCGGGCCCAGCTCTGGGGCCAACGTCCTGACTTTC. This encodes CASSISGPSSGANVLTF. V gene TRBV19 combines with J gene TRBJ2-6, with a possible D match to TRBD2 (6 bases). Trimming cost V 2 bases and J 0 bases, with 11 bases left between them. CDR1 is LNHDA and CDR2 is SQIVND in the germline V gene (reference sequence). The CDR3 sequence is 17 residues long. Supplemented by reference TRBV19 and TRBJ2-6, the full variable domain reads DGGITQSPKYLFRKEGQNVTLSCEQNLNHDAMYWYRQDPGQGLRLIYYSQIVNDFQKGDIAEGYSVSREKKESFPLTVTSAQKNPTAFYLCASSISGPSSGANVLTFGAGSRLTVL.

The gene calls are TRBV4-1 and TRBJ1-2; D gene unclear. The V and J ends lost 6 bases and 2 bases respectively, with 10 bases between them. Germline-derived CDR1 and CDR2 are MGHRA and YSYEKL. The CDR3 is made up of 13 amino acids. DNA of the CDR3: TGCGCCAGCAGTCCCGACGGGAACTATGGCTACACCTTC. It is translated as CASSPDGNYGYTF.